The sequence of this T cell receptor (beta chain) was determined in a study of blood T cell repertoires in COVID-19. Study at large: T cells, B-cell-depleted T cells, or PBMCs provided the cDNA or gDNA that served as material.

Some clones are missing from TCRdb's copy, which holds only in-frame ones; the method was immunoSEQ multiplex PCR. This sample yields 380,000 or so clones, of which roughly 90% are seen a single time; 1% to 1.5% belongs to the top ten. This clone appeared a single time. The germline V gene encodes CDR1 SGHRS and CDR2 YFSETQ. Trimming removed 4 bases from V and 3 bases from J; junction bases left unmatched: 8. This CDR3 region has 15 residues. The sequenced material came from peripheral blood. This clonotype was sampled from a man in his forties with acute or convalescent COVID-19. The chain combines TRBV5-1 with TRBJ1-1; the match to TRBD1 covers 8 bases. The CDR3 sequence is CASSTDRGRDTEAFF. The CDR3 DNA follows: TGCGCCAGCAGCACCGACAGGGGAAGGGACACTGAAGCTTTCTTT.